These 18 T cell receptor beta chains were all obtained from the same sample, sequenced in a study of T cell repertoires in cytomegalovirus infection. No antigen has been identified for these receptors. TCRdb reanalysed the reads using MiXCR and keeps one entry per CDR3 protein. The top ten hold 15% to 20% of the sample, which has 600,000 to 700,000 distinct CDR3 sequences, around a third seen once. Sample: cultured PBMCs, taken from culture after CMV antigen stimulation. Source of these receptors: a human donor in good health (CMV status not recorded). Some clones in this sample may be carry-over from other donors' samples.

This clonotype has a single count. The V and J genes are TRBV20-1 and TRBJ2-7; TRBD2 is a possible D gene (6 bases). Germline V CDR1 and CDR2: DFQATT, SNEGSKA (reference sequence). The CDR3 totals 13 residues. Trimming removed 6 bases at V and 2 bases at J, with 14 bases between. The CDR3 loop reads CSAEGGPTYEQYF. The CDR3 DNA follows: TGCAGTGCCGAAGGAGGGCCCACCTACGAGCAGTACTTC.

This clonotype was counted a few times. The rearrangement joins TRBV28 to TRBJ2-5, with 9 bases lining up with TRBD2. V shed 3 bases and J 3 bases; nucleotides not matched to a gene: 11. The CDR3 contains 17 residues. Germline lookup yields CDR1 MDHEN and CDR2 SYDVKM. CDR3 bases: TGTGCCAGCAGTTTTCGAGGGAGGCGGGGGGGGAAAGAGACCCAGTACTTC. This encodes CASSFRGRRGGKETQYF.

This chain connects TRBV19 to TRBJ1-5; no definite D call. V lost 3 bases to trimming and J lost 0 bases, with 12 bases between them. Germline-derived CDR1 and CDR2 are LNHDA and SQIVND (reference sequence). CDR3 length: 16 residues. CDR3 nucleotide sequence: TGTGCCAGTAGTATCAGGTCAGCTCTTAGCAATCAGCCCCAGCATTTT. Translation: CASSIRSALSNQPQHF.

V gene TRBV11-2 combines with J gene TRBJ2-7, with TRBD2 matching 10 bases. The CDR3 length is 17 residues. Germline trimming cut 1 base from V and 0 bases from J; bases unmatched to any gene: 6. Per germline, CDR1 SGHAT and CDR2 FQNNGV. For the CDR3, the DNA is TGTGCCAGCAGCTTAGTAACTAGCGGGGCTCTCTCCTACGAGCAGTACTTC. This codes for CASSLVTSGALSYEQYF.

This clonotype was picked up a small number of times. The CDR3 bases are TGTGCCAGCAGTCGAGGACAGAAAGACAATCAGCCCCAGCATTTT. Its translation is CASSRGQKDNQPQHF. The J gene is TRBJ1-5, the V gene TRBV12-3 or TRBV12-4, with D tentatively TRBD1 (6 bases). This CDR3 is 15 amino acids long. V was cut by 5 bases and J by 3 bases, with 14 bases left in between.

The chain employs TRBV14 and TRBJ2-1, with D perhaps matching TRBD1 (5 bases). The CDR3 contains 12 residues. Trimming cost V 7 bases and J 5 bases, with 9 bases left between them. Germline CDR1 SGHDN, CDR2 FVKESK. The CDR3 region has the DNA TGTGCCAGCAATGGGGCGCACAATGAGCAGTTCTTC. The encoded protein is CASNGAHNEQFF.

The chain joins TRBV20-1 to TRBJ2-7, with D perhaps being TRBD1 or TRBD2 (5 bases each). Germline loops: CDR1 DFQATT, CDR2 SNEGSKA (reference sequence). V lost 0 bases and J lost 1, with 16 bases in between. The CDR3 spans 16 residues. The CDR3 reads CSARDSMGDQSYEQYF. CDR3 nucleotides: TGCAGTGCTAGAGATAGTATGGGGGATCAGTCCTACGAGCAGTACTTC.

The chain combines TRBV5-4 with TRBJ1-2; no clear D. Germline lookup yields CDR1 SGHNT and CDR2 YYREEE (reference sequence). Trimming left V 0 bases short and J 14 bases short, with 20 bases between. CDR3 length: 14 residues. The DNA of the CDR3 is TGTGCCAGCAGCTTGGAAGGTGGACCGATGGATTGGACCTTC. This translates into CASSLEGGPMDWTF.

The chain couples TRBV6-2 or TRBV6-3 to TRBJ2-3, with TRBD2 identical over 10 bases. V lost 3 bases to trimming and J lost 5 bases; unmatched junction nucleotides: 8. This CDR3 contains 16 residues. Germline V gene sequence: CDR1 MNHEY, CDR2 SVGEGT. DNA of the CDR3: TGTGCCAGCAGTTATCTAGCGGGGGACGGGCAAGATACGCAGTATTTT. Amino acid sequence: CASSYLAGDGQDTQYF.

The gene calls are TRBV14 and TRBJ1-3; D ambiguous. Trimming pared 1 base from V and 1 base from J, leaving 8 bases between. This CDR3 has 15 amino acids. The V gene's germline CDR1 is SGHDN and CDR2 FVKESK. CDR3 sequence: CASSQVAGSGNTIYF. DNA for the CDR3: TGTGCCAGCAGCCAAGTTGCGGGGTCTGGAAACACCATATATTTT.

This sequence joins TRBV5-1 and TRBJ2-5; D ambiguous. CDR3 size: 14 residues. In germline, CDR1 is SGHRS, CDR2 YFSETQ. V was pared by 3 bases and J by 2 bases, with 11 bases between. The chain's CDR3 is CASSSPTDQETQYF. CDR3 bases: TGCGCCAGCAGCTCGCCTACGGATCAAGAGACCCAGTACTTC.

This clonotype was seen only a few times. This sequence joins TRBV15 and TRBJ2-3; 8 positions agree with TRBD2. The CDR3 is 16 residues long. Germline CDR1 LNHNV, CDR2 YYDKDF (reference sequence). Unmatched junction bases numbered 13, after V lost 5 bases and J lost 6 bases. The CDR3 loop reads CATSSGSGGAVDTQYF. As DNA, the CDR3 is TGTGCCACCAGCTCCGGATCCGGGGGGGCGGTGGATACGCAGTATTTT.

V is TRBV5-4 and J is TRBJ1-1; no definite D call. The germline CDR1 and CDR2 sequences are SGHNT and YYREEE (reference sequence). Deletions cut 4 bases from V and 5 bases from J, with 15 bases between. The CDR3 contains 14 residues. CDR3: CASSPWAVGTEAFF. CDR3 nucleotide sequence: TGTGCCAGCAGCCCTTGGGCGGTGGGGACTGAAGCTTTCTTT.

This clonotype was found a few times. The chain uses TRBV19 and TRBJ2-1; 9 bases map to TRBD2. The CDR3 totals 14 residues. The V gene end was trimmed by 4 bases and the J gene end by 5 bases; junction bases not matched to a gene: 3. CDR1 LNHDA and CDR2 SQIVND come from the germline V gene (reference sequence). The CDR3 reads CASSSGRVHNEQFF. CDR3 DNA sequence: TGTGCCAGTAGTAGCGGGAGGGTTCACAATGAGCAGTTCTTC.

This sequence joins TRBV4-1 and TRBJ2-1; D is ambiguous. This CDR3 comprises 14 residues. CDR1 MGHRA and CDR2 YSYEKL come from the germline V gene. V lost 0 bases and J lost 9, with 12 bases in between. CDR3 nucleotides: TGCGCCAGCAGCCAAGAAGATCCCAGCGTTGAGCAGTTCTTC. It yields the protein CASSQEDPSVEQFF.

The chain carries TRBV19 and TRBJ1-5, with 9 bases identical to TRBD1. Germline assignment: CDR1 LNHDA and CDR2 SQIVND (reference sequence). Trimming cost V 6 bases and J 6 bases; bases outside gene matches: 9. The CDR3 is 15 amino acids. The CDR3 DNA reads TGTGCCAGTAGCTTTACAGGGGGCGCCGGTCAGCCCCAGCATTTT. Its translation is CASSFTGGAGQPQHF.

As DNA, the CDR3 is TGTGCCAGCAGCTTATTGGGACTAGCTTACAATGAGCAGTTCTTC. Protein: CASSLLGLAYNEQFF. The V gene is TRBV7-2, the J gene TRBJ2-1, with 9 bases lining up with TRBD2. Germline assignment: CDR1 SGHTA and CDR2 FQGNSA. The CDR3 totals 15 residues. V was clipped by 2 bases and J by 4 bases; unmatched bases: 3.

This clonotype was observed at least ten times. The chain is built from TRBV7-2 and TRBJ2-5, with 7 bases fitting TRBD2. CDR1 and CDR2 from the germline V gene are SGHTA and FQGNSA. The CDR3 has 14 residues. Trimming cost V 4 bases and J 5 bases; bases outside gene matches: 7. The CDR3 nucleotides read TGTGCCAGCAGCTGGGGCGGGAGTAGGGAGACCCAGTACTTC. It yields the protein CASSWGGSRETQYF.